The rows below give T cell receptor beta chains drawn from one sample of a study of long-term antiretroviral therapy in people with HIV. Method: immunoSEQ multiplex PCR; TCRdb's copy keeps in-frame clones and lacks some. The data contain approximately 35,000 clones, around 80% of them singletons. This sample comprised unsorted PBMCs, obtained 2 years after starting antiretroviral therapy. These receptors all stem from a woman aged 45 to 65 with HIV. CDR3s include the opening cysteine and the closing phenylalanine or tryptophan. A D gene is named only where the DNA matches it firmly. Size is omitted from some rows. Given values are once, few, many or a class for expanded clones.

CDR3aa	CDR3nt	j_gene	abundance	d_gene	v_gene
CASSGGLANGELFF	TGTGCCAGCAGCGGAGGACTAGCAAACGGGGAGCTGTTTTTT	TRBJ2-2	NA	TRBD2	TRBV9
CASSWVDALSSEAFF	TGTGCCAGCAGCTGGGTGGACGCATTGTCCTCTGAAGCTTTCTTT	TRBJ1-1	NA	NA	TRBV11-2
CASSYDRSTNEKLFF	TGTGCCAGCAGCTATGACCGGTCAACTAATGAAAAACTGTTTTTT	TRBJ1-4	NA	NA	TRBV5-6
CASSMWEGLYGYTF	TGTGCCAGTAGTATGTGGGAGGGCCTATATGGCTACACCTTC	TRBJ1-2	NA	NA	TRBV19
CASSGWQQETQYF	TGTGCCAGCAGTGGATGGCAGCAAGAGACCCAGTACTTC	TRBJ2-5	NA	NA	TRBV13
CASSLAAGQREYEQYF	TGTGCCAGCAGCTTAGCGGCTGGGCAGCGGGAGTACGAGCAGTACTTC	TRBJ2-7	NA	TRBD2	TRBV7-9
CASSLRGGTDTQYF	TGCGCCAGCAGCTTGCGAGGGGGCACAGATACGCAGTATTTT	TRBJ2-3	once	NA	TRBV5-1
CAWSITGTGSEKLFF	TGTGCCTGGAGTATTACCGGGACAGGGAGTGAAAAACTGTTTTTT	TRBJ1-4	NA	TRBD1	TRBV30
CASSLMGPGRSYGYTF	TGTGCCAGCAGCTTAATGGGGCCGGGGCGAAGCTATGGCTACACCTTC	TRBJ1-2	NA	NA	TRBV7-3
CASSERLAGAEQYF	TGCGCCAGCAGTGAGCGGTTAGCGGGGGCCGAGCAGTACTTC	TRBJ2-7	NA	TRBD2	TRBV10-2
CASSYSGTANTEAFF	TGTGCCAGCAGTTACTCAGGGACAGCGAACACTGAAGCTTTCTTT	TRBJ1-1	NA	TRBD1	TRBV6-6
CASSRGTGAYGYTF	TGTGCCAGCAGCCGAGGGACAGGCGCCTATGGCTACACCTTC	TRBJ1-2	NA	TRBD1	TRBV6-5
CAWRRSGTTGELFF	TGTGCCTGGAGGCGGTCAGGGACCACCGGGGAGCTGTTTTTT	TRBJ2-2	NA	NA	TRBV30
CASSISTGVEQFF	TGTGCCAGCAGTATCTCTACAGGGGTTGAGCAGTTCTTC	TRBJ2-1	NA	TRBD1	TRBV7-6
CASSESGTGALNTEAFF	TGCGCCAGCAGTGAGTCCGGGACAGGGGCTTTGAACACTGAAGCTTTCTTT	TRBJ1-1	NA	TRBD1	TRBV10-1
CAGSFRQGADEQFF	TGTGCCGGCAGCTTCCGACAGGGGGCTGATGAGCAGTTCTTC	TRBJ2-1	NA	TRBD1	TRBV11-2
CASSPTGSSYNEQFF	TGTGCCAGCAGTCCCACAGGGAGCTCCTACAATGAGCAGTTCTTC	TRBJ2-1	NA	NA	TRBV11-3
CASNEGAGETQYF	TGTGCCAGCAATGAGGGGGCCGGGGAGACCCAGTACTTC	TRBJ2-5	NA	TRBD1	TRBV7-8
CASSILKTGEIGLHQPQHF	TGTGCCAGTAGTATCCTAAAAACAGGGGAAATAGGCCTACATCAGCCCCAGCATTTT	TRBJ1-5	NA	TRBD1	TRBV19
CASSVDPDRVGNTIYF	TGTGCCAGCAGCGTGGACCCGGACAGGGTTGGAAACACCATATATTTT	TRBJ1-3	once	TRBD1	TRBV9
CASSQGGAGYTF	TGCGCCAGCAGCCAAGGGGGGGCTGGCTACACCTTC	TRBJ1-2	NA	NA	TRBV4-1
CASSVRPGTGYSPLHF	TGTGCCAGCAGCGTTAGGCCCGGGACAGGTTATTCACCCCTCCACTTT	TRBJ1-6	NA	TRBD1	TRBV9
CASTSGLNTEAFF	TGTGCCAGCACCTCCGGCCTCAACACTGAAGCTTTCTTT	TRBJ1-1	NA	NA	TRBV7-9
CASSLGPAYEQYF	TGTGCCAGCAGCTTGGGGCCCGCCTACGAGCAGTACTTC	TRBJ2-7	NA	NA	TRBV5-4
CASSPGTIQETQYF	TGCGCCAGCAGCCCTGGGACGATCCAAGAGACCCAGTACTTC	TRBJ2-5	NA	NA	TRBV5-1
CASSDPGVEQETQYF	TGTGCCAGCAGCGACCCAGGGGTAGAGCAAGAGACCCAGTACTTC	TRBJ2-5	NA	NA	TRBV21-1
CASSLYPGGPATDTQYF	TGTGCCAGCAGTTTATACCCGGGGGGGCCTGCGACAGATACGCAGTATTTT	TRBJ2-3	NA	TRBD2	TRBV28
CASALRDNSPLHF	TGTGCCAGCGCTCTGAGGGATAATTCACCCCTCCACTTT	TRBJ1-6	NA	NA	TRBV5-4
CASSIQRGNQETQYF	TGTGCCAGCAGTATCCAGAGGGGAAACCAAGAGACCCAGTACTTC	TRBJ2-5	NA	NA	TRBV6-5
CASSRRAWDRGTGELFF	TGTGCCAGCAGCCGACGAGCTTGGGACAGGGGCACCGGGGAGCTGTTTTTT	TRBJ2-2	NA	TRBD1	TRBV11-2
CASSEFRGEETQYF	TGTGCCAGCAGTGAATTCCGGGGGGAGGAGACCCAGTACTTC	TRBJ2-5	NA	TRBD2	TRBV25-1
CASSVQQGKNTEAFF	TGTGCCAGTAGTGTTCAACAGGGTAAGAACACTGAAGCTTTCTTT	TRBJ1-1	NA	NA	TRBV19
CSVGSLRQGGTEAFF	TGCAGCGTTGGGTCTCTCCGGCAGGGAGGCACTGAAGCTTTCTTT	TRBJ1-1	NA	NA	TRBV29-1
CASSAVEAFF	TGTGCCAGCAGTGCCGTTGAAGCTTTCTTT	TRBJ1-1	few	NA	TRBV6-1
CASSLSDQRTDTQYF	TGTGCCAGCAGCTTGAGCGACCAACGCACAGATACGCAGTATTTT	TRBJ2-3	NA	NA	TRBV5-4
CASYLMAGLQETQYF	TGTGCCAGTTATCTTATGGCGGGGCTCCAAGAGACCCAGTACTTC	TRBJ2-5	NA	NA	TRBV2
CSASIWGELFF	TGCAGTGCTAGTATTTGGGGAGAACTGTTTTTT	TRBJ1-4	NA	NA	TRBV20-1
CASRPLRIRGPDTQYF	TGTGCCAGCAGGCCCCTTCGGATCAGGGGCCCAGATACGCAGTATTTT	TRBJ2-3	NA	NA	TRBV7-6
CASFLTGSGTDTQYF	TGTGCCAGCTTTTTGACAGGGAGTGGGACAGATACGCAGTATTTT	TRBJ2-3	NA	TRBD1	TRBV18
CASGLGGMADTQYF	TGTGCTAGTGGTTTGGGGGGTATGGCAGATACGCAGTATTTT	TRBJ2-3	NA	NA	TRBV12-5
CASSFGRNTEAFF	TGTGCCAGCAGCTTTGGGAGGAACACTGAAGCTTTCTTT	TRBJ1-1	NA	NA	TRBV11-3
CASSLQGYEQYF	TGTGCCAGCAGCTTACAGGGCTACGAGCAGTACTTC	TRBJ2-7	NA	NA	TRBV7-8
CASSQVQGYTGELFF	TGCGCCAGCAGCCAAGTCCAGGGATACACCGGGGAGCTGTTTTTT	TRBJ2-2	few	NA	TRBV4-1
CASSVQGNNSPLHF	TGTGCCAGCAGCGTCCAGGGGAATAATTCACCCCTCCACTTT	TRBJ1-6	few	NA	TRBV5-5
CASNPTSGGYEQFF	TGTGCCAGTAACCCGACTAGCGGGGGGTATGAGCAGTTCTTC	TRBJ2-1	NA	TRBD2	TRBV19
CASSWGQVGTEAFF	TGCGCCAGCAGCTGGGGACAAGTGGGCACTGAAGCTTTCTTT	TRBJ1-1	NA	NA	TRBV5-1
CSVEGTASTDTQYF	TGCAGCGTTGAGGGGACTGCAAGCACAGATACGCAGTATTTT	TRBJ2-3	NA	NA	TRBV29-1
CASSPSGAPQNTQYF	TGTGCCAGCAGCCCCTCGGGGGCGCCTCAAAATACGCAGTATTTT	TRBJ2-3	NA	NA	TRBV7-8
CSVSGTSGGWETQYF	TGCAGCGTTTCCGGGACTAGCGGGGGTTGGGAGACCCAGTACTTC	TRBJ2-5	NA	TRBD2	TRBV29-1
CASSVRDTGELFF	TGTGCCAGCAGCGTACGGGACACCGGGGAGCTGTTTTTT	TRBJ2-2	NA	NA	TRBV9
CAISEESGEETQYF	TGTGCCATCAGTGAGGAATCTGGGGAAGAGACCCAGTACTTC	TRBJ2-5	NA	NA	TRBV10-3
CASSLGTGGAGYGYTF	TGTGCCAGCAGCTTAGGCACAGGGGGCGCGGGTTATGGCTACACCTTC	TRBJ1-2	few	TRBD1	TRBV7-9